These 11 T cell receptor beta chains were all obtained from the same sample, sequenced in a study of shared clonotypes between healthy human individuals. Clones were read by immunoSEQ multiplex PCR, and TCRdb kept only the in-frame ones, dropping some. Of approximately 940,000 clones listed, around three quarters are singletons. Sample: memory CD4+ T cells sorted from blood. Subset here: CD45RA-negative fraction. These receptors came from a man between 18 and 29 years old in good health.

The genes are TRBV30 and TRBJ2-1; tentatively, D is TRBD2 (6 bases). Trimming left V 5 bases short and J 1 base short, with 9 bases between. Germline V lookup: CDR1 GTSNPN, CDR2 SVGIG (reference sequence). The CDR3 runs to 13 residues. The CDR3 DNA follows: TGTGCCTGGGGTGGGAGGTCCTACAATGAGCAGTTCTTC. The encoded protein is CAWGGRSYNEQFF.

Of note for this clone: At the DNA level, this CDR3 is encoded by other sequences in the same sample as well. CDR3 in amino acids: CASSPRVEQYF. The CDR3, as DNA: TGTGCCAGCAGCCCCCGGGTCGAGCAGTACTTC. The chain uses TRBV7-2 and TRBJ2-7; D is unresolved. Looked up from germline, CDR1 is SGHTA and CDR2 is FQGNSA. CDR3 length equals 11 residues. V dropped 5 bases and J dropped 6 bases, with 8 bases sitting between them.

This clone was counted once. The genes are TRBV6-4 and TRBJ1-1; TRBD1 might be the D (5 bases). Germline CDR1 reads MRHNA; CDR2 reads SNTAGT. The CDR3 has 13 residues. Deletions cut 5 bases from V and 0 bases from J, with 7 bases between. In nucleotides, the CDR3 is TGTGCCAGCAGTCAGGGCATGAACACTGAAGCTTTCTTT. Its protein product is CASSQGMNTEAFF.

V is TRBV28 and J is TRBJ1-4; TRBD1 matches 11 bases. The CDR3 loop spans 15 amino acids. Trimming cost V 6 bases and J 8 bases; bases outside gene matches: 8. CDR1 is MDHEN and CDR2 is SYDVKM in the germline V gene. The CDR3 is CASRWGQGGLEKLFF. CDR3 bases: TGTGCCAGCAGATGGGGACAGGGGGGTTTGGAAAAACTGTTTTTT.

This chain uses TRBV4-1 with TRBJ2-1; 10 bases map to TRBD2. CDR1 is MGHRA and CDR2 is YSYEKL in the germline V gene. The CDR3 has 15 amino acids. Trimming cost V 4 bases and J 1 base; bases outside gene matches: 1. CDR3 sequence reads: CASSRTSGSYNEQFF. The CDR3 nucleotides read TGCGCCAGCAGCCGGACTAGCGGATCCTACAATGAGCAGTTCTTC.

This chain uses TRBV27 with TRBJ2-7, with D maybe TRBD1 (5 bases). The CDR3 contains 9 residues. Germline CDR1 reads MNHEY; CDR2 reads SMNVEV (reference sequence). This chain's CDR3 is CTRTREQYF. As DNA, the CDR3 is TGTACGCGGACACGGGAGCAGTACTTC.

In regard to this clone: Other DNA variants within this sample encode the same CDR3. This rearrangement joins TRBV2 to TRBJ2-5, with D hard to call. Trimming removed 2 bases from V and 5 bases from J, with 3 bases in between. The CDR3 is 11 residues long. Germline CDR1 and CDR2: SNHLY and FYNNEI. This CDR3 is CASSEWETQYF. For the CDR3, the DNA is TGTGCCAGCAGTGAATGGGAGACCCAGTACTTC.

This clone was counted at least ten times. The sample holds other DNA sequences that translate to the same CDR3. CDR3 protein: CASSLGQGSNEQFF. CDR3 nucleotide sequence: TGCGCCAGCAGCCTCGGACAGGGTAGCAATGAGCAGTTCTTC. The chain links TRBV5-1 to TRBJ2-1, with 8 bases aligning to TRBD1. With V trimmed by 4 bases and J by 6 bases, 6 bases remained unmatched. The CDR3 totals 14 residues. Germline-derived CDR1 and CDR2 are SGHRS and YFSETQ.

The rearrangement joins TRBV9 to TRBJ2-7, with 13 bases aligning to TRBD2. V was pared by 3 bases and J by 3 bases, with 6 bases of the junction left unmatched. Germline V gives CDR1 SGDLS, CDR2 YYNGEE. The CDR3 is made up of 16 amino acids. CDR3 amino acids: CASSAGGTSGNYEQYF. The CDR3 DNA is TGTGCCAGCAGCGCAGGAGGGACTAGCGGGAACTACGAGCAGTACTTC. The full variable domain, in which reference TRBV9 and TRBJ2-7 provide the parts outside the CDR3, is DSGVTQTPKHLITATGQRVTLRCSPRSGDLSVYWYQQSLDQGLQFLIQYYNGEERAKGNILERFSAQQFPDLHSELNLSSLELGDSALYFCASSAGGTSGNYEQYFGPGTRLTVT.

The chain joins TRBV28 to TRBJ1-2; D is unresolved. The CDR3 sequence is 14 residues long. V lost 4 bases, J lost 8 bases, and 17 bases lay in between. The germline V gene encodes CDR1 MDHEN and CDR2 SYDVKM. The CDR3 coding sequence is TGTGCCAGCAGTTCCCTCCCGCTAGCGGAAGGCTACACCTTC. Amino acids: CASSSLPLAEGYTF.

This chain uses TRBV5-1 with TRBJ2-1, with a tentative D call TRBD2 (5 bases). V lost 0 bases and J 8 bases, leaving 9 bases between the germline ends. The CDR3 consists of 13 residues. Germline CDR1 SGHRS, CDR2 YFSETQ. CDR3 loop: CASSLGVEDEQFF. The DNA for the CDR3 is TGCGCCAGCAGCTTGGGTGTGGAGGATGAGCAGTTCTTC.